This T cell receptor beta chain was profiled in a study of glioma-infiltrating T cells after dendritic cell vaccination. V lost 6 bases and J 5 bases, leaving 14 bases between the germline ends. Germline V gene data show CDR1 as SGHTA and CDR2 as FQGNSA. The CDR3 is made up of 14 amino acids. Sample time point: after dendritic cell vaccination, including at tumor progression/relapse. Selection required adequate fresh-frozen tumor tissue plus more than two years' survival data. Findings and caveats of the study: TCR clonality showed no direct relationship with survival.

Data came from immunoSEQ multiplex PCR; TCRdb stores just in-frame clones and leaves some out. The profile shows tens of thousands of clones, 80% to 85% of them singletons. This clone was observed once. Antigen specificity is unknown. The chain recombines TRBV7-2 with TRBJ1-5; no clear D gene. This sequence was found in a human donor with glioblastoma. The sequences come from blood, collected after dendritic cell vaccination. The CDR3 here is CASSISRMDQPQHF. CDR3 in DNA: TGTGCCAGCAGTATCTCCAGGATGGATCAGCCCCAGCATTTT.